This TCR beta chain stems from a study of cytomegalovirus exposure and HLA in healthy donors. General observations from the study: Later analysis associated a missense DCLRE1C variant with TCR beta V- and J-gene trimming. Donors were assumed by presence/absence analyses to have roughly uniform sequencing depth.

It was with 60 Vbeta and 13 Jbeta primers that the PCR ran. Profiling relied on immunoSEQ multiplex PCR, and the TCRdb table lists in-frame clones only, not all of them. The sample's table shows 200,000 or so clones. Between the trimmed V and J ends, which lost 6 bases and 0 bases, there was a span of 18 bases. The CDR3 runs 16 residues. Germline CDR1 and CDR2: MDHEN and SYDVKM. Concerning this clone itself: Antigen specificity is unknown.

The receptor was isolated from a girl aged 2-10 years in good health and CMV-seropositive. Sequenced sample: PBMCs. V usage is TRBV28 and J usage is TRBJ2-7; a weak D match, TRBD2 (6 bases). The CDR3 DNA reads TGTGCCAGCAGCCCCTACGGAGCGGGCGGCTCCTACGAGCAGTACTTC. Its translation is CASSPYGAGGSYEQYF.